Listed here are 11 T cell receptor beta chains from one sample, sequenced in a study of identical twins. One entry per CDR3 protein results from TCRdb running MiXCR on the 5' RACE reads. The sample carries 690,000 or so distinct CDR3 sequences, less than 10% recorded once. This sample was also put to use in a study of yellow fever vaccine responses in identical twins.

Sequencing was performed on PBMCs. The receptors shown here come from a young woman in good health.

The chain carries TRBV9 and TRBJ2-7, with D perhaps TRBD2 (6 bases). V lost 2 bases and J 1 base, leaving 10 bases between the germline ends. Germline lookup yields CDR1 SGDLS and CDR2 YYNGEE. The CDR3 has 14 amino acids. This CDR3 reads CASSVWGESYEQYF. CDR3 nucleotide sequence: TGTGCCAGCAGCGTGTGGGGGGAGTCCTACGAGCAGTACTTC.

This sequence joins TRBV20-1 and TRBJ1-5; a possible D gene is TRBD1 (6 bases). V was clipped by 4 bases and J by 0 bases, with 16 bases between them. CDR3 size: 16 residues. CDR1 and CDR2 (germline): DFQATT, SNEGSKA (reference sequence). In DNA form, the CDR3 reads TGCAGTGCTAAAAAGCGCCTACAGGGTAGCAATCAGCCCCAGCATTTT. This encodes CSAKKRLQGSNQPQHF.

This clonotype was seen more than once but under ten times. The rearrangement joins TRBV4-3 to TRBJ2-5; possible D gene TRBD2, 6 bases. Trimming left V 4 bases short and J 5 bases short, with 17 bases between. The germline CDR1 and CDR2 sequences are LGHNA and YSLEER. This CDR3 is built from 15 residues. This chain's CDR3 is CASSPIQGGWETQYF. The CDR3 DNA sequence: TGCGCCAGCAGCCCAATCCAGGGAGGTTGGGAGACCCAGTACTTC.

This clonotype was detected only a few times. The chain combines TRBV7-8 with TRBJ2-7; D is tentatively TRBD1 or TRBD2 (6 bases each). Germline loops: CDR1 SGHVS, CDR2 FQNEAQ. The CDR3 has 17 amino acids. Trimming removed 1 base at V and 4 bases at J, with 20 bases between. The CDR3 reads CASSLGERRWGAYEQYF. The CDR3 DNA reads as TGTGCCAGCAGCTTAGGGGAGAGGAGGTGGGGGGCTTACGAGCAGTACTTC.

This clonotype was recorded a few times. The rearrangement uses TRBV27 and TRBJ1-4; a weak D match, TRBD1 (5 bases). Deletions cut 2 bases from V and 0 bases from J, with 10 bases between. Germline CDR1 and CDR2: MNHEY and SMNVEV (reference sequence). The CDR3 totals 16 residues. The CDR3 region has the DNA TGTGCCAGCAGTTTACATACAGGAGCAACTAATGAAAAACTGTTTTTT. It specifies CASSLHTGATNEKLFF.

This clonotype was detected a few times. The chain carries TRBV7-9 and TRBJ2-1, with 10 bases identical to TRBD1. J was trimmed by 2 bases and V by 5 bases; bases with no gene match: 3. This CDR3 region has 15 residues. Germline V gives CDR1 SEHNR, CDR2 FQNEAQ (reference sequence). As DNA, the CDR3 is TGTGCCAGCAGCCATGGACAGGGGGCCTACAATGAGCAGTTCTTC. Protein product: CASSHGQGAYNEQFF.

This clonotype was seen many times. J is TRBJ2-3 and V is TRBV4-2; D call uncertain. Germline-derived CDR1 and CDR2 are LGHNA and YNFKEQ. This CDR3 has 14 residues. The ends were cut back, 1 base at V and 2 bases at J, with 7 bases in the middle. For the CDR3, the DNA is TGTGCCAGCAGCCAAGTATCGGCCACAGATACGCAGTATTTT. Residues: CASSQVSATDTQYF.

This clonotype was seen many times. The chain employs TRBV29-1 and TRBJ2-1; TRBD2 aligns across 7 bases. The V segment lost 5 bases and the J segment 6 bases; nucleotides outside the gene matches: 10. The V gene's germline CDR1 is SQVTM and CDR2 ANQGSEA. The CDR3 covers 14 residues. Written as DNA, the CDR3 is TGCAGCGTTCGATCCGGGACTAACGGCAATGAGCAGTTCTTC. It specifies CSVRSGTNGNEQFF.

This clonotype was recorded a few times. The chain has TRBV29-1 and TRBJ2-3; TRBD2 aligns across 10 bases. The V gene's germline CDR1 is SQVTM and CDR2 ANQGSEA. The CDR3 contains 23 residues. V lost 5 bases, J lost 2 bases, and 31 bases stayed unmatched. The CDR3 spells CSVYWHSGEISGRGFGSTDTQYF. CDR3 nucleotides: TGCAGCGTTTATTGGCATAGCGGGGAAATCAGCGGGAGGGGATTCGGTTCCACAGATACGCAGTATTTT.

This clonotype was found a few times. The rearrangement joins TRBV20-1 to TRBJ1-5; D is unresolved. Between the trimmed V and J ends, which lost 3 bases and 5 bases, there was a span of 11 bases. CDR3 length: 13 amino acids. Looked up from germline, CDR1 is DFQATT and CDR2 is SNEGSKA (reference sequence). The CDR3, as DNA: TGCAGTGCTAGTGAGGGTGGGGATCAGCCCCAGCATTTT. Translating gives CSASEGGDQPQHF.

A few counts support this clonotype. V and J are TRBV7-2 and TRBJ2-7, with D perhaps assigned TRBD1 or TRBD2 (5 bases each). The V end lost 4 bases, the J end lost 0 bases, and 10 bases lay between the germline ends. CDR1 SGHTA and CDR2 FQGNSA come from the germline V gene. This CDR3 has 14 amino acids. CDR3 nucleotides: TGTGCCAGCAGCTGGGGGACGGTCTCCTACGAGCAGTACTTC. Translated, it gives CASSWGTVSYEQYF.